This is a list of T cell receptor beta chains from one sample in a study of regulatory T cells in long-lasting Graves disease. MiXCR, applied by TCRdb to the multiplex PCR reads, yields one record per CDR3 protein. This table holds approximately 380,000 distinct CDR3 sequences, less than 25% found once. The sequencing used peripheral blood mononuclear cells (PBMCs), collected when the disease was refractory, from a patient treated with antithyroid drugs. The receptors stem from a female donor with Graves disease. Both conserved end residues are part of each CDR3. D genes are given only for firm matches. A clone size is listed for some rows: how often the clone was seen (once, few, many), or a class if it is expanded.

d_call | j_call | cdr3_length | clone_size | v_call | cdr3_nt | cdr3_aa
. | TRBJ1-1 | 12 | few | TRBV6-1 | TGTGCCAGCGACAGGCCCCGGGGTGAAGCTTTCTTT | CASDRPRGEAFF
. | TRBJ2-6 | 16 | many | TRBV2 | TGTGCCAGCAGGGCGGGACGGCACTCTGGGGCCAACGTCCTGACTTTC | CASRAGRHSGANVLTF
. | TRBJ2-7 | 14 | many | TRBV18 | TGTGCCAGCTCACCACGGAGGCTCTCCTACGAGCAGTACTTC | CASSPRRLSYEQYF
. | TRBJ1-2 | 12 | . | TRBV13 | TGTGCCAGCAGCTTACGGGGTAATGGCTACACCTTC | CASSLRGNGYTF
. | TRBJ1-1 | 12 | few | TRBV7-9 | TGTGCCAGCTTAGCTGGGAACACTGAAGCTTTCTTT | CASLAGNTEAFF
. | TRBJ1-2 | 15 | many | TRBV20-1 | TGCAGTGCTAGTAAGGGGGACGCAATTGTCTATGGCTACACCTTC | CSASKGDAIVYGYTF
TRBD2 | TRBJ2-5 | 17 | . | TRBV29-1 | TGCAGCGCCATGGGGCTAGCGGCCGAAGGGGTTCAAGAGACCCAGTACTTC | CSAMGLAAEGVQETQYF
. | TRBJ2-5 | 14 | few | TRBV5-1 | TGCGCCAGCACACTTTCGGGCCCACAAGAGACCCAGTACTTC | CASTLSGPQETQYF
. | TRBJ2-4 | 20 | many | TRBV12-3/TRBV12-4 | TGTGCCAGCAGCCCCACCCCGGAGGCAGGCTCCTATCTAGTCAAAAACATTCAGTACTTC | CASSPTPEAGSYLVKNIQYF
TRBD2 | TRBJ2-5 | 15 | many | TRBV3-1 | TGTGCCAGCAGCCAAGGGACTAGCCGGGGAGAGACCCAGTACTTC | CASSQGTSRGETQYF
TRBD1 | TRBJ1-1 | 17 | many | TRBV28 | TGTGCCAGCACCAAACCAACGGACAGGCCCCTGGGCACTGAAGCTTTCTTT | CASTKPTDRPLGTEAFF
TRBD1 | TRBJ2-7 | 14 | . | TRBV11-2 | TGTGCCAGCAGCTTAGAGACAGGGCGGACCGAGCAGTACTTC | CASSLETGRTEQYF
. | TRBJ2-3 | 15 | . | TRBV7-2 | TGTGCCAGCAGCGGATTTGGCGGGAGCACAGATACGCAGTATTTT | CASSGFGGSTDTQYF
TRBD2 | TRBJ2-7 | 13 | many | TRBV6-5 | TGTGCCAGCAGTTGGGGACTAGCCTACGAGCAGTACTTC | CASSWGLAYEQYF
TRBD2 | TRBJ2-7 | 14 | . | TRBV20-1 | TGCAGTGCTAGGACTAGCGGGACCTCCTACGAGCAGTACTTC | CSARTSGTSYEQYF
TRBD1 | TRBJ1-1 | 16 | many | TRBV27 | TGTGCCAGCAGTTTATTGGGTCAGGGGGCGAACACTGAAGCTTTCTTT | CASSLLGQGANTEAFF
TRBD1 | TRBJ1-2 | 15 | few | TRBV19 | TGTGCCAGTAGTATTGGACAGGCCGCTCTCTATGGCTACACCTTC | CASSIGQAALYGYTF
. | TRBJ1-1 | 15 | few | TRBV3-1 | TGTGCCAGCAGCCAAGAAATGTCGGGAAACACTGAAGCTTTCTTT | CASSQEMSGNTEAFF
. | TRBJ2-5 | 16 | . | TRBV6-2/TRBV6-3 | TGTGCCAGCAGTTACCTCCCGGTGGCAGGGAGGTATACCCAGTACTTC | CASSYLPVAGRYTQYF
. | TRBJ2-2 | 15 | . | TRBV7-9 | TGTGCCAGCAGTCGGCTGCAAACGAACACCGGGGAGCTGTTTTTT | CASSRLQTNTGELFF
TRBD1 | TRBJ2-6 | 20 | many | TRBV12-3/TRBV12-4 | TGTGCCAGCACCACCCTGAGTGGGACAGGACGATTTTCTGGGGCCAACGTCCTGACTTTC | CASTTLSGTGRFSGANVLTF
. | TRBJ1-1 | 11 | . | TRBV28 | TGTGCCAGCCGTATTCAGGCTGAAGCTTTCTTT | CASRIQAEAFF
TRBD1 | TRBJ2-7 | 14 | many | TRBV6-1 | TGTGCCAGCAGCAAGGGACAGAGCCTCGGGGAGCAGTACTTC | CASSKGQSLGEQYF
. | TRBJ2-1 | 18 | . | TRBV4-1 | TGCGCCAGCAGCCAAGATTACTCTTACTCGAGCTCCTACAATGAGCAGTTCTTC | CASSQDYSYSSSYNEQFF
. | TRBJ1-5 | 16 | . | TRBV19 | TGTGCCAGTAGTATTTACGGGCAGGGTGGCAATCAGCCCCAGCATTTT | CASSIYGQGGNQPQHF
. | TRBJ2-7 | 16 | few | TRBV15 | TGTGCCACCAGCAGAGAGTTGGCACAGGGTTGGAACGAGCAGTACTTC | CATSRELAQGWNEQYF
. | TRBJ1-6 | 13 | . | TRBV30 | TGTGCCTGGAGTGGTGGGGGCAATTCACCCCTCCACTTT | CAWSGGGNSPLHF
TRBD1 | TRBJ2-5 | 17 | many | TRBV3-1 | TGTGCCAGCAGCCAAGGTAAAGGACAGGGGAACCAAGAGACCCAGTACTTC | CASSQGKGQGNQETQYF
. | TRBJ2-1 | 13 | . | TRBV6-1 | TGTGCCAGCAGCTTAAGGGGGGACAATGAGCAGTTCTTC | CASSLRGDNEQFF
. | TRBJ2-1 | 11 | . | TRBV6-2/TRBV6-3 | TGTGCAATCGGGGCGGGACCCGAGCAGTTCTTC | CAIGAGPEQFF
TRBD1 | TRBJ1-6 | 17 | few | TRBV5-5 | TGTGCCAGCAGCTATGGAGGGGGCAGCTCCTATAATTCACCCCTCCACTTT | CASSYGGGSSYNSPLHF
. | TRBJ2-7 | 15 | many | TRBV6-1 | TGTGCCAGCAGTGAAGGATGGGGACCCAGCTACGAGCAGTACTTC | CASSEGWGPSYEQYF
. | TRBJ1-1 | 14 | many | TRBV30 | TGTGCCTGGAGTGCAGGGCTTGGTTCGATTTCGGCTTTCTTT | CAWSAGLGSISAFF
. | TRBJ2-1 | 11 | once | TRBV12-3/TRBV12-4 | TGTGCCAGCAGTTTGCGAGGCGAGCAGTTCTTC | CASSLRGEQFF
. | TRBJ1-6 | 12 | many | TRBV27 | TGTGCCAGCAGTTTCCGGAATTCACCCCTCCACTTT | CASSFRNSPLHF
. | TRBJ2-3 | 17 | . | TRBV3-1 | TGTGCCAGCAGCCTCGCCGGTTCTGGGGGCGGCACAGATACGCAGTATTTT | CASSLAGSGGGTDTQYF
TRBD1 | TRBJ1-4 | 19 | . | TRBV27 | TGTGCCAGCAGTTCAACCACGGGACAGGCGGGAATATACAGTGAAAAACTGTTTTTT | CASSSTTGQAGIYSEKLFF
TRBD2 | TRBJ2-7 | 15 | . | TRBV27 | TGTGCCAGCAGTTTACTAGCGGGAGAGGGTTACGAGCAGTACTTC | CASSLLAGEGYEQYF
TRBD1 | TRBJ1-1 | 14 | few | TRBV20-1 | TGCAGTGCTAGAGGCGGACAGGGGAACACTGAAGCTTTCTTT | CSARGGQGNTEAFF
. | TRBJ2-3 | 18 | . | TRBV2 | TGTGCCAGCAGTGAAGCCTTTTGGACGGGTTCTAGCACAGATACGCAGTATTTT | CASSEAFWTGSSTDTQYF
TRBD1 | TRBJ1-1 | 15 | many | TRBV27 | TGTGCCAGCAGTCCCGGGACAGCCGGCCGCACTGAAGCTTTCTTT | CASSPGTAGRTEAFF
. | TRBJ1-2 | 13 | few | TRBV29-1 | TGCAGCGTTGGGGGGGGGGCCAACTATGGCTACACCTTC | CSVGGGANYGYTF
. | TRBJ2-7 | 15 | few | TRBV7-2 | TGTGCCAGCAGCTTAGCGCAGATCGGAACCTACGAGCAGTACTTC | CASSLAQIGTYEQYF
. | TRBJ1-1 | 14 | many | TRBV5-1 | TGCGCCAGCAGCTTGTCAGGGACCATCACTGAAGCTTTCTTT | CASSLSGTITEAFF
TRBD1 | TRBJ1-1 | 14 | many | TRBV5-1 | TGCGCCAGCAGCTTGGAGGGACAGGGGGCCCAGGCTTTCTTT | CASSLEGQGAQAFF
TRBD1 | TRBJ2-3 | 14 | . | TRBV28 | TGTGCCAGCAGTTGGACAGGGGTGGCAGATACGCAGTATTTT | CASSWTGVADTQYF
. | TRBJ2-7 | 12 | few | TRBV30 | TGTGCCTCTACCCTAGCAACAAACGAGCAGTACTTC | CASTLATNEQYF
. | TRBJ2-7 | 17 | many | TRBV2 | TGTGCCAGCAGTGAAGCGCTTAGCGGATTGAGCTCCTACGAGCAGTACTTC | CASSEALSGLSSYEQYF
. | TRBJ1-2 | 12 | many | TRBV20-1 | TGCAGTGCTGATGCAGTCATGTATGGCTACACCTTC | CSADAVMYGYTF